Listed below are T cell receptor beta chains from one sample, sequenced in a study of blood T cell repertoires in COVID-19. Assay: immunoSEQ multiplex PCR; the TCRdb copy retains only in-frame clones and omits some. The top ten hold around 5.1% of the sample, which has about 170,000 clones, around 90% seen once. What was sequenced was peripheral blood. Every receptor here comes from a young man with COVID-19, enrolled during active disease. CDR3s include the opening cysteine and the closing phenylalanine or tryptophan. D genes are given only for firm matches.

j_gene: TRBJ1-2
d_gene: NA
v_gene: TRBV5-4
CDR3aa: CASSLGPSNYGYTF
CDR3nt: TGTGCCAGCAGCTTGGGGCCCAGTAACTATGGCTACACCTTC

j_gene: TRBJ1-2
d_gene: TRBD1
v_gene: TRBV19
CDR3aa: CASSLTGADYGYTF
CDR3nt: TGTGCCAGTAGTTTGACAGGGGCCGACTATGGCTACACCTTC

j_gene: TRBJ1-1
d_gene: NA
v_gene: TRBV27
CDR3aa: CASISKALNTEAFF
CDR3nt: TGTGCCAGCATTTCGAAAGCCCTGAACACTGAAGCTTTCTTT

j_gene: TRBJ1-6
d_gene: NA
v_gene: TRBV7-9
CDR3aa: CASSRDNSPLHF
CDR3nt: TGTGCCAGCAGCCGGGATAATTCACCCCTCCACTTT

j_gene: TRBJ2-2
d_gene: NA
v_gene: TRBV9
CDR3aa: CASSELGVTGELFF
CDR3nt: TGTGCCAGCAGCGAATTAGGGGTGACCGGGGAGCTGTTTTTT

j_gene: TRBJ2-7
d_gene: NA
v_gene: TRBV7-9
CDR3aa: CASSPYGNEQYF
CDR3nt: TGTGCCAGCAGCCCTTACGGGAACGAGCAGTACTTC

j_gene: TRBJ1-2
d_gene: NA
v_gene: TRBV7-9
CDR3aa: CASSQDSPSNYGYTF
CDR3nt: TGTGCCAGCAGCCAGGACAGTCCTTCTAACTATGGCTACACCTTC

j_gene: TRBJ1-6
d_gene: NA
v_gene: TRBV9
CDR3aa: CASSVRGNSPLHF
CDR3nt: TGTGCCAGCAGCGTGAGGGGGAATTCACCCCTCCACTTT

j_gene: TRBJ1-2
d_gene: NA
v_gene: TRBV6-5
CDR3aa: CASSLTGPYGYTF
CDR3nt: TGTGCCAGCAGCCTAACAGGGCCCTATGGCTACACCTTC

j_gene: TRBJ2-7
d_gene: TRBD2
v_gene: TRBV6-2/TRBV6-3
CDR3aa: CASSYGRATYEQYF
CDR3nt: TGTGCCAGCAGTTACGGGAGGGCCACCTACGAGCAGTACTTC

j_gene: TRBJ2-4
d_gene: TRBD2
v_gene: TRBV13
CDR3aa: CASSHIAGRAKNIQYF
CDR3nt: TGTGCCAGCAGCCACATAGCGGGTAGAGCCAAAAACATTCAGTACTTC

j_gene: TRBJ2-1
d_gene: NA
v_gene: TRBV7-2
CDR3aa: CASSFGERVYNEQFF
CDR3nt: TGTGCCAGCAGCTTCGGGGAGCGCGTTTACAATGAGCAGTTCTTC

j_gene: TRBJ1-6
d_gene: NA
v_gene: TRBV6-4
CDR3aa: CASSESRGNSPLHF
CDR3nt: TGTGCCAGCAGTGAGTCTAGGGGTAATTCACCCCTCCACTTT

j_gene: TRBJ1-4
d_gene: NA
v_gene: TRBV2
CDR3aa: CASLGEEEKLLF
CDR3nt: TGTGCCAGCTTGGGTGAGGAGGAAAAACTGCTTTTT

j_gene: TRBJ2-5
d_gene: NA
v_gene: TRBV7-8
CDR3aa: CASSPTKPGGTQYF
CDR3nt: TGTGCCAGCAGCCCCACTAAGCCCGGGGGGACCCAGTACTTC

j_gene: TRBJ2-1
d_gene: TRBD2
v_gene: TRBV6-6
CDR3aa: CASSYYPSGRRNEQFF
CDR3nt: TGTGCCAGCAGTTACTACCCTAGCGGGAGGAGGAATGAGCAGTTCTTC

j_gene: TRBJ2-7
d_gene: TRBD1
v_gene: TRBV15
CDR3aa: CATSSGTWGRGLGQYF
CDR3nt: TGTGCCACCAGCAGTGGGACGTGGGGCAGGGGGCTGGGGCAGTACTTC

j_gene: TRBJ2-7
d_gene: TRBD2
v_gene: TRBV9
CDR3aa: CASSVEGRGAYEQYF
CDR3nt: TGTGCCAGCAGCGTAGAGGGCCGGGGGGCCTACGAGCAGTACTTC

j_gene: TRBJ2-7
d_gene: NA
v_gene: TRBV4-2
CDR3aa: CASSLSQGFSSYEQYF
CDR3nt: TGTGCCAGCAGTCTGTCCCAGGGATTCAGCTCCTACGAGCAGTACTTC

j_gene: TRBJ1-5
d_gene: NA
v_gene: TRBV7-2
CDR3aa: CASSLAREQPQHF
CDR3nt: TGTGCCAGCAGCTTAGCACGAGAACAGCCCCAGCATTTT

j_gene: TRBJ2-7
d_gene: NA
v_gene: TRBV18
CDR3aa: CASSPGSTHSYEQYF
CDR3nt: TGTGCCAGCTCCCCCGGGTCGACGCACTCCTACGAGCAGTACTTC

j_gene: TRBJ2-7
d_gene: NA
v_gene: TRBV7-9
CDR3aa: CASSFPADYEQYF
CDR3nt: TGTGCCAGCAGCTTTCCCGCAGACTACGAGCAGTACTTC

j_gene: TRBJ1-3
d_gene: NA
v_gene: TRBV28
CDR3aa: CASSPQGLGGNTIYF
CDR3nt: TGTGCCAGCAGTCCACAGGGTTTAGGTGGAAACACCATATATTTT

j_gene: TRBJ2-1
d_gene: TRBD1
v_gene: TRBV6-2/TRBV6-3
CDR3aa: CASSNHHTGDQFF
CDR3nt: TGTGCCAGCAGTAACCACCATACAGGGGACCAGTTCTTC

j_gene: TRBJ2-1
d_gene: NA
v_gene: TRBV28
CDR3aa: CASSLDVLGYGQFF
CDR3nt: TGTGCCAGCAGTTTAGATGTCTTGGGCTATGGGCAGTTCTTC

j_gene: TRBJ2-2
d_gene: NA
v_gene: TRBV7-9
CDR3aa: CASSLQGSAGELFF
CDR3nt: TGTGCCAGCAGCTTACAAGGGAGCGCCGGGGAGCTGTTTTTT

j_gene: TRBJ2-1
d_gene: TRBD1
v_gene: TRBV27
CDR3aa: CASSLGTGGMNEQFF
CDR3nt: TGTGCCAGCAGTTTAGGGACAGGGGGTATGAATGAGCAGTTCTTC

j_gene: TRBJ1-1
d_gene: TRBD1
v_gene: TRBV28
CDR3aa: CASSFPSRQGGTEAFF
CDR3nt: TGTGCCAGCAGTTTTCCCTCCAGACAGGGGGGCACTGAAGCTTTCTTT

j_gene: TRBJ2-7
d_gene: NA
v_gene: TRBV29-1
CDR3aa: CSVGGPSEQYF
CDR3nt: TGCAGCGTCGGAGGGCCAAGCGAGCAGTACTTC